The TCR beta chain under discussion was sequenced for a study of blood T cell repertoires in COVID-19 (dated by TCRdb to the early 2020s). About the investigation overall: The collaborator samples originated in the United States, Italy and Spain and spanned the acute and convalescent phases of COVID-19. The material from the prospective study consisted of cDNA or gDNA derived from T cells, B-cell-depleted T cells, or PBMCs. Deeply sampled blood TCRbeta repertoires from subjects exposed to, actively infected with, or recovered from COVID-19 were included in the dataset. The repertoires were released in a freely available public database meant as a resource for research on the immune response to SARS-CoV-2. The samples were drawn from the first 160 participants of the ongoing ImmuneRACE study and from over 950 subjects provided by 6 global collaborators. A de-identified subject ID, COVID-19 status, age in years and sex were almost always included in the sample metadata. Where available, HLA class I and class II types were taken from metadata supplied by the sample provider and were not determined by assay-based typing. General study outcomes and caveats: The amount of clinical and demographic metadata varied by source and participant and was provided uncurated.

The collaborating institutions used their own protocols to collect whole blood in K2EDTA tubes. For TCRbeta analysis, collaborators shipped samples in one of three forms: frozen whole blood, isolated PBMCs, or DNA extracted from either of those sample types. In the germline V gene, CDR1 corresponds to SQVTM and CDR2 to ANQGSEA. V lost 8 bases and J lost 3 bases; the stretch between them is 9 bases long. The CDR3 covers 11 residues, taking in both the cysteine and the phenylalanine. The read is trimmed to its CDR3 DNA, 33 bases read in frame from base 1. TCRbeta CDR3 regions were amplified from genomic DNA by means of the immunoSEQ Assay, a bias-controlled multiplex PCR. The original methods were these. Nucleated cell counts per sample were estimated from amplification of reference gene primers within the assay. To quantify the absolute abundance of each unique TCRbeta CDR3 rearrangement, sequence reads were collapsed and filtered. For each sample, productive Simpson clonality was calculated as the square root of Simpson's diversity index across productive rearrangements. The immuneACCESS repertoire file appears here via TCRdb, limited to in-frame rearrangements. These files lack a portion of the clones; in checked studies, under half of the deficit traces to unresolved V genes, and the cause of the others is not known. V and J calls and clone size are copied from that table; D and trimming were computed from the DNA. The sample table shows 200,000 or so clones, and approximately 82% are seen once. Together, the top ten hold 6.5% to 8.5% of the sample.

This clone was detected only once. Its antigen remains undetermined. No base-level quality is on record; no much larger clone is a single base apart. Sequenced sample: peripheral blood. The chain links TRBV29-1 with TRBJ2-3, and the D gene may be TRBD2, 6 bases matching. The clonotype was recovered from a human donor with acute or convalescent COVID-19. The donor label of this sample is uncertain. Here the CDR3 is given as CSWEVTDTQYF. The nucleotide sequence is TGCAGCTGGGAGGTAACAGATACGCAGTATTTT.